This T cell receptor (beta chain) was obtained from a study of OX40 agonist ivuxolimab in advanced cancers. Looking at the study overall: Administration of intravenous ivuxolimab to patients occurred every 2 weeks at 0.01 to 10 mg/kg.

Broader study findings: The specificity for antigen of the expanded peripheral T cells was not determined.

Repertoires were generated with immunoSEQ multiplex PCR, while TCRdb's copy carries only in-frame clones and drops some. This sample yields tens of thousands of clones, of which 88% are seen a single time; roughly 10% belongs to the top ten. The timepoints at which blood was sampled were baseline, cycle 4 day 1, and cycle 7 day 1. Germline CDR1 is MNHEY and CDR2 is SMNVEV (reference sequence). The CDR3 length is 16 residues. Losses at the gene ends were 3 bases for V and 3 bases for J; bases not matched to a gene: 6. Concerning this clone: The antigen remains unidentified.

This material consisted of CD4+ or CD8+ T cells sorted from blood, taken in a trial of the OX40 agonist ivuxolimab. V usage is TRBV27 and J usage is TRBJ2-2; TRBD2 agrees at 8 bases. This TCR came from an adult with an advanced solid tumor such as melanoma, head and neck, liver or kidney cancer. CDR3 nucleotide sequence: TGTGCCAGCAGTTTGTGGGGACTAGATCACACCGGGGAGCTGTTTTTT. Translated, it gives CASSLWGLDHTGELFF.